A single T cell receptor beta chain is shown here with its context. Antigen specificity is unknown. The data derive from a study of T cell responses to AZD1222 COVID-19 vaccine. Study background: Second-dose intervals of approximately 4 or approximately 12 weeks were pooled. Study-wide findings and caveats: The study found vaccine-associated CD4 TCRs spanning spike, dominant at 160-218 and 743-854.

The CDR3 has 14 amino acids. With 5 bases removed from V and 1 base from J, the gap between germline ends came to 11 bases. CDR1 is MRHNA, CDR2 SNTAGT, per germline. TCRdb keeps only in-frame clones here, not all; method: immunoSEQ multiplex PCR. This sample yields 150,000 or so clones, of which about 90% are seen a single time; roughly 2% belongs to the top ten. The TCR sequence derives from an adult in good health. The rearrangement joins TRBV6-4 to TRBJ1-1, with D hard to call. Material: peripheral blood, obtained on day 0 of AZD1222 vaccination. CDR3 sequence (DNA): TGTGCCAGCAGTTGGGGTGTAGGGAACACTGAAGCTTTCTTT. Amino acid sequence: CASSWGVGNTEAFF.